The clone carrying this TCR beta chain has a handful of counts. Its specificity is not known. Its ends do not fully match the called genes, so a read error is possible. Looked up from germline, CDR1 is SNHLY and CDR2 is FYNNEI. The CDR3 spans 14 residues. This sample is drawn from a study of T-cell memory formation after mild COVID-19. Study-level results: Contracting CD4+ clones sat mainly in CM and EM; CD8+ in EMRA.

TCR alpha and TCR beta cDNA libraries with sample barcodes and UMIs came from 5'RACE using constant-segment primers. TCRdb itself ran the 5' RACE reads through MiXCR, one entry per CDR3 protein. The sample holds about 200,000 distinct CDR3 sequences, over 7.5% seen once. The clonotype comes from a man aged 18 to 30 who had mild COVID-19 (a few samples of this study predate the infection). Cell type and time point are not known. The sequenced sample consisted of PBMCs or a T cell subset sorted from them (not recorded which). This chain joins TRBV2 and TRBJ1-2; possible D gene TRBD1, 5 bases. CDR3 coding DNA: TGTGCCAGCAGTGACCGCAGGACCTTCTGGGGCTCCACCTTC. The encoded protein is CASSDRRTFWGSTF.